Detailed here is one T cell receptor beta chain. The CDR3 consists of 14 residues. In germline, CDR1 is SGDLS, CDR2 YYNGEE. V was trimmed by 0 bases and J by 8 bases, leaving 12 bases between them. The data were taken from a study of control samples from healthy donors and cancer patients. Generated by immunoSEQ multiplex PCR, the TCRdb table keeps only in-frame clones and is missing some. Here the sample spans 140,000 to 150,000 clones, 91% being singletons. The material sequenced was blood. The chain has TRBV9 and TRBJ2-1, with D possibly matching TRBD2 (5 bases). This TCR was sampled from a man aged 30-40 years in good health. The CDR3 nucleotides read TGTGCCAGCAGCGTAGGGGTAGGAGGCCATGAGCAGTTCTTC. Protein sequence: CASSVGVGGHEQFF.